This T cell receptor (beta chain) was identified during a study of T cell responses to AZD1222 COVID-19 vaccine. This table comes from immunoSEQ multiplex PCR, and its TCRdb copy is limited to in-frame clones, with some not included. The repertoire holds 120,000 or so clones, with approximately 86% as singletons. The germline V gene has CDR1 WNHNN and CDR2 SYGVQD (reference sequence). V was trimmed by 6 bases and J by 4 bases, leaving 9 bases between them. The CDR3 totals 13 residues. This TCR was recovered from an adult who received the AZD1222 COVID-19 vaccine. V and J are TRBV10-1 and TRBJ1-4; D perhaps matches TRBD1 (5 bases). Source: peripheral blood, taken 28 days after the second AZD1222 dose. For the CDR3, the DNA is TGCGCCAGCAGCCGGGACGTTAATGAAAAACTGTTTTTT. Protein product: CASSRDVNEKLFF.